This T cell receptor beta chain was found in a study of cytomegalovirus exposure and HLA in healthy donors. CDR1 and CDR2 from the germline V gene are SQVTM and ANQGSEA. V gave up 6 bases and J gave up 2 bases; unmatched junction bases: 5. The CDR3 is made up of 13 amino acids. Researchers ran the PCR with 60 Vbeta and 13 Jbeta primers. The table came from immunoSEQ multiplex PCR; TCRdb's copy has only in-frame clones and leaves some out. The sample has about 200,000 clones, roughly 85% seen once. This chain links TRBV29-1 with TRBJ2-5, with TRBD2 identical over 8 bases. The receptor was isolated from a woman aged 50 to 60 in good health and CMV-seronegative. The sample comprised PBMCs. The DNA for the CDR3 is TGCAGCGTCCTACCTAGCGGGCAAGAGACCCAGTACTTC. Translation gives CSVLPSGQETQYF.